These 21 T cell receptor beta chains originate from one sample sequenced in a study of shared clonotypes between healthy human individuals. It was CD45RO-negative cells, positively selected for CCR7, that made up naive CD8 cells, with terminally differentiated effector memory CD45RA+ cells excluded. Assay: immunoSEQ multiplex PCR; the TCRdb copy retains only in-frame clones and omits some. The sample carries some 800,000 clones, about 92% recorded once. Sequencing used naive CD8+ T cells sorted from blood. All receptors come from a man younger than 45 in good health.

This chain links TRBV5-6 with TRBJ2-7; possible D gene TRBD1, 5 bases. In germline, CDR1 is SGHDT, CDR2 YYEEEE. Trimming removed 1 base from V and 1 base from J, with 12 bases in between. This CDR3 has 15 residues. The CDR3 region has the DNA TGTGCCAGCAGCTTGAGACAGCTTGCATCCTACGAGCAGTACTTC. As protein: CASSLRQLASYEQYF.

The chain uses TRBV5-4 and TRBJ2-7, with D maybe TRBD2 (5 bases). This CDR3 is 14 amino acids long. V gave up 4 bases and J gave up 6 bases, with 17 bases separating them. Germline assignment: CDR1 SGHNT and CDR2 YYREEE (reference sequence). The CDR3 nucleotides read TGTGCCAGCAGCAATATACTAGAGATGCGCGAGCAGTACTTC. Amino acids: CASSNILEMREQYF.

The chain has TRBV29-1 and TRBJ2-7, with TRBD2 matching 8 bases. The CDR3 covers 13 residues. Germline trimming cut 3 bases from V and 2 bases from J; bases unmatched to any gene: 3. Germline V gives CDR1 SQVTM, CDR2 ANQGSEA. The CDR3 spells CSVDDGRAYEQYF. The CDR3 region has the DNA TGCAGCGTTGACGACGGGAGGGCCTACGAGCAGTACTTC.

V is TRBV9 and J is TRBJ2-7; 8 bases align to TRBD1. From germline, CDR1 is SGDLS and CDR2 YYNGEE. This CDR3 comprises 14 residues. V lost 4 bases, J lost 0 bases, and 3 bases stayed unmatched. CDR3 region: CASSSGGASYEQYF. CDR3 in DNA: TGTGCCAGCAGCTCAGGGGGCGCCTCCTACGAGCAGTACTTC.

The table lists this clone with a count of one. The J gene is TRBJ2-7, the V gene TRBV6-6, with 8 nucleotides matching TRBD1. Germline V CDR1 and CDR2: MNHNY, SVGAGI (reference sequence). Germline trimming cut 3 bases from V and 3 bases from J; bases unmatched to any gene: 4. The CDR3 consists of 14 residues. CDR3 sequence: CASSYDRGVYEQYF. DNA for the CDR3: TGTGCCAGCAGTTATGACAGGGGAGTCTACGAGCAGTACTTC.

The chain uses TRBV6-1 and TRBJ2-1; 8 nucleotides align to TRBD2. V trimming: 1 base; J trimming: 1 base; junction bases outside the gene matches: 6. Per the germline V gene, CDR1 is MNHNS and CDR2 is SASEGT. The CDR3 extends over 17 amino acids. CDR3 in DNA: TGTGCCAGCAGTGAAGACGGGAGGGGGTATTCCTACAATGAGCAGTTCTTC. It encodes CASSEDGRGYSYNEQFF.

The chain combines TRBV7-9 with TRBJ2-2; D gene unclear. The V end was cut by 0 bases, the J end by 1 base, with 9 bases between. CDR3 length: 16 residues. CDR1 is SEHNR and CDR2 is FQNEAQ in the germline V gene (reference sequence). This CDR3 reads CASSLAGLMNTGELFF. CDR3 bases: TGTGCCAGCAGCTTAGCTGGCCTTATGAACACCGGGGAGCTGTTTTTT.

The chain couples TRBV7-6 to TRBJ1-2; D is unresolved. Trimming removed 5 bases at V and 4 bases at J, with 14 bases between. Germline-derived CDR1 and CDR2 are SGHVS and FNYEAQ. This CDR3 has 14 residues. This CDR3 reads CASSVTRKTYGYTF. The CDR3 nucleotides read TGTGCCAGCAGCGTAACTCGAAAGACCTATGGCTACACCTTC.

Notes on this clone: The junction departs from germline at one end; a sequencing error may be responsible. The gene calls are TRBV27 and TRBJ2-2, with 7 bases lining up with TRBD2. CDR3 size: 16 residues. CDR1 MNHEY and CDR2 SMNVEV come from the germline V gene (reference sequence). DNA of the CDR3: TGTGCCAGCAGTCTATCAGCGGGACTACTTACCGGGGAGCTGTTTTTT. Encoded protein: CASSLSAGLLTGELFF.

This clone occurred once. J is TRBJ2-2 and V is TRBV2; D possibly corresponds to TRBD2 (6 bases). In germline, CDR1 is SNHLY, CDR2 FYNNEI. The CDR3 contains 17 residues. Trimming cost V 0 bases and J 1 base, with 12 bases left between them. The CDR3: CASSEAGGGLNTGELFF. DNA of the CDR3: TGTGCCAGCAGTGAAGCGGGAGGCGGCCTGAACACCGGGGAGCTGTTTTTT.

The rearrangement uses TRBV15 and TRBJ1-1; a possible D gene is TRBD1 (6 bases). The CDR3 runs to 15 residues. The ends were cut back, 0 bases at V and 5 bases at J, with 13 bases in the middle. Germline V CDR1 and CDR2: LNHNV, YYDKDF (reference sequence). The CDR3 loop reads CATSRDGGLGTEAFF. CDR3 DNA: TGTGCCACCAGCAGAGATGGGGGCTTGGGAACTGAAGCTTTCTTT.

This clone has only one observation. The gene calls are TRBV19 and TRBJ2-3; a possible D gene is TRBD1 (5 bases). The germline V gene has CDR1 LNHDA and CDR2 SQIVND (reference sequence). The CDR3 covers 17 residues. V was trimmed by 4 bases and J by 6 bases, leaving 23 bases between them. In nucleotides, the CDR3 is TGTGCCAGTAGTACCCGACCCCCGCCAGGGATGGGGGATACGCAGTATTTT. It yields the protein CASSTRPPPGMGDTQYF.

The rearrangement links TRBV4-3 to TRBJ2-1, with TRBD2 identical over 14 bases. V shed 4 bases, J shed 7 bases, and the junction held 3 bases outside the gene matches. CDR3 length: 15 amino acids. Germline V lookup: CDR1 LGHNA, CDR2 YSLEER. The CDR3 region is CASSLGLAGGNEQFF. In nucleotides, the CDR3 is TGCGCCAGCAGCCTCGGACTAGCGGGAGGTAATGAGCAGTTCTTC.

The chain has TRBV25-1 and TRBJ2-3; 9 bases line up with TRBD1. V dropped 3 bases and J dropped 1; count of bases not matched to a gene: 11. Germline V lookup: CDR1 MGHDK, CDR2 SYGVNS. The CDR3 runs to 18 residues. CDR3 region: CASSENRGQGSGTDTQYF. CDR3 DNA sequence: TGTGCCAGCAGTGAGAACAGGGGGCAAGGGTCTGGCACAGATACGCAGTATTTT.

As regards this clone: The sample holds other DNA sequences that translate to the same CDR3. The chain uses TRBV27 and TRBJ2-7; 11 bases are a match to TRBD1. CDR1 and CDR2 from the germline V gene are MNHEY and SMNVEV (reference sequence). V gave up 8 bases and J gave up 2 bases; unmatched junction bases: 2. The CDR3 has 13 residues. The CDR3 sequence is CASGTGGTYEQYF. The CDR3 nucleotides read TGTGCCAGCGGGACAGGGGGTACCTACGAGCAGTACTTC.

J is TRBJ2-7 and V is TRBV27; D may correspond to TRBD1 or TRBD2 (5 bases each). This CDR3 contains 18 residues. V was pared by 4 bases and J by 2 bases, with 24 bases between. The V gene's germline CDR1 is MNHEY and CDR2 SMNVEV (reference sequence). In DNA, the CDR3 is TGTGCCAGCAGTTCTCAAACTGGAACCGGGACGGACACCTACGAGCAGTACTTC. Protein product: CASSSQTGTGTDTYEQYF.

The V gene is TRBV9, the J gene TRBJ2-7; D remains unclear. This CDR3 contains 14 residues. The V and J ends lost 0 bases and 3 bases respectively, with 10 bases between them. Germline values: CDR1 SGDLS, CDR2 YYNGEE. CDR3 sequence reads: CASSVGQLNYEQYF. CDR3 nucleotide sequence: TGTGCCAGCAGCGTAGGTCAGCTAAACTACGAGCAGTACTTC.

This clone was detected only once. The V and J genes are TRBV7-3 and TRBJ2-1; 7 bases are a match to TRBD2. The germline gives CDR1 SGHTA, CDR2 FQGTGA. This CDR3 contains 14 residues. V was clipped by 2 bases and J by 8 bases; unmatched bases: 6. The CDR3 loop is CASSLAGVGDEQFF. CDR3 nucleotides: TGTGCCAGCAGCTTAGCGGGAGTAGGGGATGAGCAGTTCTTC.

The chain couples TRBV7-9 to TRBJ2-5; D is undetermined. The V gene's germline CDR1 is SEHNR and CDR2 FQNEAQ (reference sequence). Deletions cut 5 bases from V and 2 bases from J, with 12 bases between. The CDR3 runs to 14 residues. CDR3 nucleotide sequence: TGTGCCAGCAGCCCCCGAAGGAATCAAGAGACCCAGTACTTC. It encodes CASSPRRNQETQYF.

The CDR3 DNA reads TGTGCCAGCAGCTCGACTGGGGGAAATCAGCCCCAGCATTTT. It yields the protein CASSSTGGNQPQHF. V and J are TRBV7-9 and TRBJ1-5; tentatively, D is TRBD1 (5 bases). Germline-derived CDR1 and CDR2 are SEHNR and FQNEAQ (reference sequence). The V end was cut by 4 bases, the J end by 4 bases, with 11 bases between. The CDR3 loop spans 14 amino acids.

The chain employs TRBV18 and TRBJ2-7; tentative D call: TRBD1 (6 bases). Germline values: CDR1 KGHSH, CDR2 LQKENI. CDR3 length: 16 amino acids. Trimming pared 3 bases from V and 4 bases from J, leaving 19 bases between. The CDR3: CASSPQTQGTRYEQYF. In DNA, the CDR3 is TGTGCCAGCTCACCTCAAACCCAGGGGACCCGTTACGAGCAGTACTTC.